Here is one T cell receptor beta chain with its context. These data come from a study of blood T cell repertoires in COVID-19. Assay: immunoSEQ multiplex PCR; the TCRdb copy retains only in-frame clones and omits some. The repertoire includes 30,000 to 35,000 clones, 75% of them detected once, and roughly 14% sits in the top ten. Germline V gives CDR1 SNHLY, CDR2 FYNNEI. The CDR3 spans 14 residues. Trimming took 4 bases from V and 5 from J; bases not matched to a gene: 6. This TCR was sampled from a man older than 75 with active or convalescent COVID-19. The source material was peripheral blood. The rearrangement uses TRBV2 and TRBJ1-2; 8 positions agree with TRBD1. The CDR3 loop reads CASSVQGAGYGYTF. The CDR3 bases are TGTGCCAGCAGTGTTCAGGGGGCCGGGTATGGCTACACCTTC.